These 16 T cell receptor beta chains share one sample of origin, sequenced in a study of T-cell reconstitution after alpha-beta-depleted transplantation in children. A library of TCRbeta sequences, prepared with unique molecular identifiers, was generated. TCRdb passed the PCR reads through MiXCR, listing each CDR3 protein once. The data show nearly 550,000 distinct CDR3 sequences, 15% to 20% seen once. This specimen was PBMCs from the stem cell graft donor, taken from the stem cell graft. These receptors all stem from a human donor who donated a stem cell graft to a child with acute lymphoblastic leukemia.

The rearrangement joins TRBV6-1 to TRBJ2-7; 7 nucleotides line up with TRBD2. The V segment lost 2 bases and the J segment 3 bases; nucleotides outside the gene matches: 7. CDR3 length: 15 amino acids. The V gene's germline CDR1 is MNHNS and CDR2 SASEGT. Here the CDR3 DNA reads TGTGCCAGCAGTGAATCCGGGGGAGGGGTCTACGAGCAGTACTTC. Protein sequence: CASSESGGGVYEQYF.

This clonotype was seen only a few times. The chain employs TRBV15 and TRBJ2-1; 8 positions match TRBD1. In germline, CDR1 is LNHNV, CDR2 YYDKDF (reference sequence). The CDR3 is made up of 14 amino acids. V was pared by 5 bases and J by 6 bases, with 6 bases of the junction left unmatched. The CDR3 reads CATSRRTGSNEQFF. DNA of the CDR3: TGTGCCACCAGCCGACGGACAGGGTCCAATGAGCAGTTCTTC.

There are a few counts of this clonotype. The rearrangement uses TRBV29-1 and TRBJ1-2; D is unclear. The ends were cut back, 3 bases at V and 6 bases at J, with 23 bases in the middle. The CDR3 is 16 residues long. Germline V gene data show CDR1 as SQVTM and CDR2 as ANQGSEA. The CDR3 loop is CSVDLAGEWSLNGYTF. In DNA, the CDR3 is TGCAGCGTTGATCTCGCCGGGGAGTGGTCCCTTAATGGCTACACCTTC.

The chain has TRBV30 and TRBJ2-7; TRBD2 aligns across 11 bases. The trim removed 0 bases at V and 2 bases at J, leaving 0 bases unmatched. Germline loops: CDR1 GTSNPN, CDR2 SVGIG (reference sequence). This CDR3 is 14 amino acids long. The DNA for the CDR3 is TGTGCCTGGAGTGTACTAGCGGGGGCCTACGAGCAGTACTTC. This sequence encodes CAWSVLAGAYEQYF.

This clonotype was seen more than once but under ten times. As DNA, the CDR3 is TGCAGGACGAGGACAGACAATCAGCCCCAGCATTTT. Translation gives CRTRTDNQPQHF. This chain joins TRBV29-1 and TRBJ1-5; D is possibly TRBD1 (6 bases). The CDR3 has 12 amino acids. Germline V gives CDR1 SQVTM, CDR2 ANQGSEA.

The CDR3 here is CASSVQGYSNQPQHF. CDR3 DNA: TGTGCCAGCAGCGTACAGGGTTATAGCAATCAGCCCCAGCATTTT. The genes are TRBV5-5 and TRBJ1-5, with D possibly matching TRBD1 (6 bases). The length of the CDR3 is 15 residues. Germline values: CDR1 SGHKS, CDR2 YYEKEE (reference sequence). The V gene lost 4 bases and the J gene lost 0 bases, with 11 bases spanning the gap.

This clonotype occurred a few times. This chain links TRBV5-5 with TRBJ2-7, with 12 bases identical to TRBD2. The CDR3 runs to 17 residues. Germline assignment: CDR1 SGHKS and CDR2 YYEKEE (reference sequence). The ends lost 0 bases at V and 1 base at J; junction bases unmatched: 5. As DNA, the CDR3 is TGTGCCAGCAGCTTGGTGACTGGACTAGCGGGATCCTACGAGCAGTACTTC. This codes for CASSLVTGLAGSYEQYF.

This clonotype was seen only a few times. The genes are TRBV12-3 or TRBV12-4 and TRBJ1-2; D perhaps matches TRBD1 (5 bases). This CDR3 comprises 14 residues. CDR3 bases: TGTGCTAGCGGTATCCGACAGCTCTATGCGGGCTACACCTTC. Protein: CASGIRQLYAGYTF.

This clonotype has a handful of counts. The rearrangement uses TRBV27 and TRBJ2-1; D remains ambiguous. The CDR3 length is 14 residues. Germline V gene lookup returns CDR1 MNHEY and CDR2 SMNVEV (reference sequence). Trimming cost V 2 bases and J 4 bases, with 9 bases left between them. CDR3 sequence: CASSLGLRYNEQFF. CDR3 DNA: TGTGCCAGCAGTTTAGGGCTGCGTTACAATGAGCAGTTCTTC.

There are a few counts of this clonotype. The chain has TRBV7-2 and TRBJ2-2; D is perhaps TRBD1 (5 bases). The germline V and J ends were trimmed by 7 bases and 1 base, with 10 bases remaining between them. The CDR3 runs to 14 residues. The germline V gene has CDR1 SGHTA and CDR2 FQGNSA. CDR3 region: CASILQENTGELFF. As DNA, the CDR3 is TGTGCCAGCATCCTACAGGAGAACACCGGGGAGCTGTTTTTT. The whole variable domain, filled in from reference TRBV7-2 and TRBJ2-2, reads GAGVSQSPSNKVTEKGKDVELRCDPISGHTALYWYRQSLGQGLEFLIYFQGNSAPDKSGLPSDRFSAERTGGSVSTLTIQRTQQEDSAVYLCASILQENTGELFFGEGSRLTVL.

There are a few counts of this clonotype. CDR3 sequence: CASSYGGPYNSPLHF. The CDR3 bases are TGTGCCAGCAGTTACGGGGGCCCCTATAATTCACCCCTCCACTTT. This chain uses TRBV6-5 with TRBJ1-6; D perhaps matches TRBD1 (6 bases). With 2 bases removed from V and 2 bases from J, the gap between germline ends came to 7 bases. This CDR3 comprises 15 residues. Germline values: CDR1 MNHEY, CDR2 SVGAGI.

This clonotype was detected only a few times. The rearrangement joins TRBV4-2 to TRBJ2-3; 8 positions agree with TRBD2. V lost 2 bases to trimming and J lost 6 bases; unmatched junction nucleotides: 19. This CDR3 spans 19 amino acids. The germline CDR1 and CDR2 sequences are LGHNA and YNFKEQ. The DNA of the CDR3 is TGTGCCAGCAGCCAATTCGAACTCGGGGGACTAGGGGTAATGGATACGCAGTATTTT. Its protein is CASSQFELGGLGVMDTQYF.

This chain uses TRBV4-1 with TRBJ2-2, with 12 bases lining up with TRBD2. The CDR3 has 15 amino acids. J was trimmed by 6 bases and V by 3 bases; bases with no gene match: 2. Germline-derived CDR1 and CDR2 are MGHRA and YSYEKL. The CDR3: CASSQLAGGAGELFF. DNA for the CDR3: TGCGCCAGCAGCCAGCTAGCGGGGGGGGCCGGGGAGCTGTTTTTT.

The chain carries TRBV4-2 and TRBJ1-5; D not certain. V was clipped by 0 bases and J by 6 bases, with 3 bases between them. CDR3 length: 12 residues. The germline CDR1 and CDR2 sequences are LGHNA and YNFKEQ. For the CDR3, the DNA is TGTGCCAGCAGCCAAGATGGTCAGCCCCAGCATTTT. Its protein is CASSQDGQPQHF.

This clonotype was seen a handful of times. The chain is built from TRBV3-1 and TRBJ2-1, with D perhaps matching TRBD2 (5 bases). V lost 2 bases, J lost 10 bases, and 6 bases lay in between. Germline assignment: CDR1 LGHDT and CDR2 YNNKEL (reference sequence). The CDR3 length is 11 residues. CDR3 region: CASSQTGEQFF. As DNA, the CDR3 is TGTGCCAGCAGCCAAACGGGGGAGCAGTTCTTC.

The V gene is TRBV12-3 or TRBV12-4, the J gene TRBJ2-1; D unresolved. The V and J ends lost 7 bases and 4 bases respectively, with 17 bases between them. CDR3 size: 15 residues. CDR3 loop: CASNMGSPRYNEQFF. The DNA of the CDR3 is TGTGCCAGCAACATGGGATCCCCGCGGTACAATGAGCAGTTCTTC.